This entry is about one T cell receptor (beta chain). This sample was included in a study of blood T cell repertoires in COVID-19. Study overall: Donors in the United States, Italy and Spain gave samples during acute or convalescent COVID-19. PBMCs, B-cell-depleted T cells, or T cells were the source of the cDNA or gDNA that made up the material.

Unmatched junction bases numbered 9, after V lost 3 bases and J lost 4 bases. Germline V gene sequence: CDR1 SGHRS, CDR2 YFSETQ. This CDR3 spans 15 amino acids. In the authors' methods: Amplified reference gene primers provided the basis for estimating nucleated cell counts. Some clones are missing from TCRdb's copy, which holds only in-frame ones; the method was immunoSEQ multiplex PCR. V, J and clone size derive from that table, while D and trimming were established from the DNA sequence. Among about 27,000 clones listed, roughly 84% were seen once. V and J are TRBV5-1 and TRBJ2-7; 8 bases are a match to TRBD1. Sequencing was done on a sample of peripheral blood. The sequence was collected from a man aged 70 or older with active COVID-19. For the CDR3, the DNA is TGCGCCAGCAGCTCAGGGACAGGAGGACGGTACGAGCAGTACTTC. Amino acids: CASSSGTGGRYEQYF.